This entry features one T cell receptor (beta chain) sequence. This sample is part of a study of blood T cell repertoires in COVID-19. Using immunoSEQ multiplex PCR, the repertoire was profiled, and TCRdb retains in-frame clones only, with some absent. This sample yields about 97,000 clones, of which roughly 92% are seen a single time; 1.5% to 2.5% belongs to the top ten. The receptor was derived from a woman in her fifties or sixties with COVID-19, enrolled during active disease. The sequenced sample was peripheral blood.

The CDR3 region is CASSDQGYTEAFF. CDR3 DNA sequence: TGTGCCAGCAGTGACCAGGGGTACACTGAAGCTTTCTTT. The V and J genes are TRBV6-1 and TRBJ1-1, with D perhaps matching TRBD1 (6 bases). Trimming stripped 3 bases from V and 3 bases from J, with 8 bases between. Germline CDR1 and CDR2: MNHNS and SASEGT. The CDR3 covers 13 residues.